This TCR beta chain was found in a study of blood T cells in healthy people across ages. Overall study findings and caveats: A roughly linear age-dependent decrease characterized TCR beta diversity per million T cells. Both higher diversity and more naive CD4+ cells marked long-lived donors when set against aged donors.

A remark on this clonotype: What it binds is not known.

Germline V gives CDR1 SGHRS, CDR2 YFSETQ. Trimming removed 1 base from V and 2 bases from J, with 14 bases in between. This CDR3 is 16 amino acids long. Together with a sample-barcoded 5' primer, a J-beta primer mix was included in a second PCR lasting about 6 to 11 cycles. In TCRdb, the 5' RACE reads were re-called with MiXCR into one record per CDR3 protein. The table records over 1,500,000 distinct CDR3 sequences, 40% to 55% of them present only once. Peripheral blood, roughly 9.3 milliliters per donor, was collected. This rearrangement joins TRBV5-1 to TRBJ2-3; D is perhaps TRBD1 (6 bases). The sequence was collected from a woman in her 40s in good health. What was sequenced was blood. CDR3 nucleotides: TGCGCCAGCAGCTTGCTCCGGGACACTACCACAGATACGCAGTATTTT. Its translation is CASSLLRDTTTDTQYF.